These T cell receptor beta chains were read from a single sample in a study of CD8+ T cells in alopecia areata. Sequencing was performed with immunoSEQ multiplex PCR; in TCRdb, only in-frame clones are kept and a portion is missing. The sample has about 120,000 clones, about 46% seen once. Material for sequencing was NKG2D-low CD8+ T cells sorted from blood. Source of these receptors: a human donor with alopecia areata. CDR3s include the opening cysteine and the closing phenylalanine or tryptophan. D genes are given only for firm matches. Part of the rows lack a size; the others show once, few, many or a class for expanded clones.

.	.	TRBJ2-5	TRBV30	CAGQYSLETQYF	TGTGCCGGGCAGTACTCACTGGAGACCCAGTACTTC
.	.	TRBJ2-7	TRBV21-1	CASSKEVGDYEQYF	TGTGCCAGCAGCAAAGAAGTGGGGGACTACGAGCAGTACTTC
.	.	TRBJ2-7	TRBV4-1	CASSQDSLSEQYF	TGCGCCAGCAGCCAAGATAGCTTGAGCGAGCAGTACTTC
.	.	TRBJ2-7	TRBV27	CASSQTEYEQYF	TGTGCCAGCAGCCAGACGGAGTACGAGCAGTACTTC
.	TRBD2	TRBJ2-1	TRBV9	CASSDTSGSTYNEQFF	TGTGCCAGCAGCGACACTAGCGGGAGTACCTACAATGAGCAGTTCTTC
few	.	TRBJ2-3	TRBV30	CAWSWDTQYF	TGTGCCTGGAGTTGGGATACGCAGTATTTT
few	.	TRBJ2-1	TRBV28	CASSLASSYNEQFF	TGTGCCAGCTCCTTGGCTAGCTCCTACAATGAGCAGTTCTTC
.	.	TRBJ2-1	TRBV29-1	CSVVGSEQFF	TGCAGCGTTGTTGGATCTGAGCAGTTCTTC
few	.	TRBJ2-3	TRBV2	CASSQNQGSTDTQYF	TGTGCCAGCAGTCAAAACCAGGGGAGCACAGATACGCAGTATTTT
.	.	TRBJ2-2	TRBV6-5	CATRGGEYTGELFF	TGTGCCACCAGAGGAGGGGAATACACCGGGGAGCTGTTTTTT
.	TRBD2	TRBJ2-1	TRBV23-1	CASSRGSSYNEQFF	TGCGCCAGCAGTCGCGGGAGCTCCTACAATGAGCAGTTCTTC
few	TRBD2	TRBJ2-7	TRBV29-1	CSVVAGDSYEQYF	TGCAGCGTTGTAGCGGGAGATTCCTACGAGCAGTACTTC